The present T cell receptor (beta chain) was sequenced within a study of blood T cell repertoires in COVID-19. Clones were sequenced by immunoSEQ multiplex PCR, and TCRdb holds only the in-frame ones, with some missing. The sample includes a few hundred thousand clones, 70% to 90% of them seen just once. CDR1 and CDR2 (germline): SGHTA, FQGTGA. V was clipped by 5 bases and J by 9 bases; unmatched bases: 5. The CDR3 runs 12 residues. This receptor was identified in a man aged 55 to 70 with acute or convalescent COVID-19. Material: peripheral blood. The chain carries TRBV7-3 and TRBJ1-1; TRBD1 matches at 8 bases. CDR3 amino acids: CASSEQGEQAFF. DNA for the CDR3: TGTGCCAGCAGCGAACAGGGGGAGCAAGCTTTCTTT.